A selection of T cell receptor beta chains follows, all from one sample in a study of T-cell reconstitution after alpha-beta-depleted transplantation in children. TCRdb re-analysed the PCR reads in MiXCR, keeping a single row per CDR3 protein. The table records over 400,000 distinct CDR3 sequences, about an eighth of them present only once. The specimen comprised PBMCs from the stem cell graft donor, sampled from the stem cell graft. The origin of the receptors is a human donor who donated a stem cell graft to a child with combined immunodeficiency. CDR3s include the opening cysteine and the closing phenylalanine or tryptophan. Fields, in order: V gene, D gene, clone size, J gene, CDR3 DNA, CDR3 protein. D genes are given only for firm matches. The size field is filled for only some rows; it gives once, few, many or a size class.

TRBV12-3/TRBV12-4	NA	many	TRBJ2-4	TGTGCCAGCAGCTCCGACAGAAAGAGAGGCATTCAGTACTTC	CASSSDRKRGIQYF
TRBV29-1	NA	NA	TRBJ2-3	TGCAGCGTCTTAGAGACTCAGAATACGCAGTATTTT	CSVLETQNTQYF
TRBV9	NA	many	TRBJ1-1	TGTGCCAGCAGCGTAACGGGAATTGACACTGAAGCTTTCTTT	CASSVTGIDTEAFF
TRBV3-1	NA	NA	TRBJ1-1	TGTGCCAGCAGCCAGGGGGGAGTGGGTTTCTTT	CASSQGGVGFF
TRBV7-6	NA	NA	TRBJ2-1	TGTGCCAGCGTGGGGGACGACGGGTGGGAGCAGTTCTTC	CASVGDDGWEQFF
TRBV21-1	NA	many	TRBJ2-7	TGTGCCAGCAGCTTTAGCCCCGGGACAGGACGAGAAATTTTCTACGAGCAGTACTTC	CASSFSPGTGREIFYEQYF
TRBV5-1	NA	many	TRBJ2-7	TGCGCCAGCAGCTTGGATCTAGTTTACGAGCAGTACTTC	CASSLDLVYEQYF
TRBV25-1	NA	many	TRBJ2-1	TGTGCCAGCAGAGGGGAGGAGCCCAATGAGCAGTTCTTC	CASRGEEPNEQFF
TRBV5-1	NA	many	TRBJ2-5	TGCGCCAGCAGCTTGGACTACTTCCAAGAGACCCAGTACTTC	CASSLDYFQETQYF
TRBV7-9	NA	many	TRBJ2-7	TGTGCCAGCAGCCCACGACAGGACGAGCAGTACTTC	CASSPRQDEQYF
TRBV21-1	NA	NA	TRBJ1-6	TGTGCCAGCAGCAAAGAGAGTTGGATCTTTGATTCACCCCTCCACTTT	CASSKESWIFDSPLHF
TRBV12-5	NA	few	TRBJ2-3	TGTGCTAGTGGTGGTGGAGGAACAGATACGCAGTATTTT	CASGGGGTDTQYF
TRBV20-1	TRBD2	many	TRBJ2-3	TGCAGTGCTAGTTGGTTAGCGGGAGACACAGATACGCAGTATTTT	CSASWLAGDTDTQYF
TRBV11-3	NA	few	TRBJ2-3	TGTGCCAGCAGCTTATCGTCGGGAGCGGTAGATACGCAGTATTTT	CASSLSSGAVDTQYF
TRBV7-2	NA	many	TRBJ2-4	TGTGCCAGCAGCCCCCTCCACCTAGCCAAAAACATTCAGTACTTC	CASSPLHLAKNIQYF
TRBV5-6	NA	many	TRBJ2-7	TGTGCCAGCAGCTTCTACCGGGCGTCCTACGAGCAGTACTTC	CASSFYRASYEQYF
TRBV5-1	TRBD2	NA	TRBJ2-7	TGCGCCAGCAGCCTGGACCCCGGGACTAGCTATGTCGAGCAGTACTTC	CASSLDPGTSYVEQYF
TRBV20-1	TRBD1	NA	TRBJ1-1	TGCAGTGCTAGAGATTACCTTTCAGGGGGCAGTACTGAAGCTTTCTTT	CSARDYLSGGSTEAFF
TRBV12-3/TRBV12-4	TRBD2	many	TRBJ2-7	TGTGCCAGCAGTTTAAACCGGGAGGGCTACGAGCAGTACTTC	CASSLNREGYEQYF
TRBV20-1	NA	many	TRBJ2-2	TGCAGTGCTAGAGATAGGGTAGCGGAGAACACCGGGGAGCTGTTTTTT	CSARDRVAENTGELFF
TRBV6-1	NA	NA	TRBJ2-1	TGTGCCAGCAGTGCAATGGGGGCCCTCAATGAGCAGTTCTTC	CASSAMGALNEQFF
TRBV20-1	TRBD1	NA	TRBJ1-5	TGCAGTGCAGGCGGGACAGGGGGGAGCCAGCCCCAGCATTTT	CSAGGTGGSQPQHF
TRBV6-1	TRBD2	many	TRBJ2-7	TGTGCCAGCAGGACCAGACTAGCGGGGGGCGAGCAGTACTTC	CASRTRLAGGEQYF
TRBV5-1	NA	many	TRBJ1-1	TGCGCCAGCAGCTTGGCCGGGACACTGAACACTGAAGCTTTCTTT	CASSLAGTLNTEAFF
TRBV11-3	TRBD2	NA	TRBJ2-3	TGTGCCAGCACCCTAGCGGGAGGGCCCGCAGATACGCAGTATTTT	CASTLAGGPADTQYF
TRBV5-1	TRBD2	many	TRBJ2-1	TGCGCCAGCAGCTCATCGACTAGCGGCAATGAGCAGTTCTTC	CASSSSTSGNEQFF